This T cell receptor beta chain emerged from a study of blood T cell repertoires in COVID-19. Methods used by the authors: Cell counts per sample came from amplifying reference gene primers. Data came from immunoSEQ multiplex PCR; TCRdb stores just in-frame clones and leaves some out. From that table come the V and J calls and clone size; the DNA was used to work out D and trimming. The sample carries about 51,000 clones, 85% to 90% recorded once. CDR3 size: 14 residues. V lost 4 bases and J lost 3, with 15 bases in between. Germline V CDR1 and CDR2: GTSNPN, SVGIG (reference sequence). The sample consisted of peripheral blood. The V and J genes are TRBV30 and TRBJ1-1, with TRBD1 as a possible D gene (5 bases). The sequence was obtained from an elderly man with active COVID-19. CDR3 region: CAWKGSPGDTEAFF. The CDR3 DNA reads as TGTGCCTGGAAAGGCAGTCCGGGGGACACTGAAGCTTTCTTT. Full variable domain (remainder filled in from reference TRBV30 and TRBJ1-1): SQTIHQWPATLVQPVGSPLSLECTVEGTSNPNLYWYRQAAGRGLQLLFYSVGIGQISSEVPQNLSASRPQDRQFILSSKKLLLSDSGFYLCAWKGSPGDTEAFFGQGTRLTVV.